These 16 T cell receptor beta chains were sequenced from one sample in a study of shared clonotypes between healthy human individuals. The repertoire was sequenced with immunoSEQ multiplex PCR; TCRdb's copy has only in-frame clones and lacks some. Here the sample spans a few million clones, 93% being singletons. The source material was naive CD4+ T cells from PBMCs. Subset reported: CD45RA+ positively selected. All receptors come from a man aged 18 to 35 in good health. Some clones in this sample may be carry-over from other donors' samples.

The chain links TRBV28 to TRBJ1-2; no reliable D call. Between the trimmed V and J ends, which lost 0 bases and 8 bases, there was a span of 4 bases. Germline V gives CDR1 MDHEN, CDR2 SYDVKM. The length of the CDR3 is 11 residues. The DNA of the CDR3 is TGTGCCAGCAGTTTATGGGAAGGCTACACCTTC. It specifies CASSLWEGYTF.

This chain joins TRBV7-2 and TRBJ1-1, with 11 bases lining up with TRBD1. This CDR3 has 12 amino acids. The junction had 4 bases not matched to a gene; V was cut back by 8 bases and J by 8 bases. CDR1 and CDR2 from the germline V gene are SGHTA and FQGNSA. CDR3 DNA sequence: TGTGCCAGCCAGGACAGGGGGCAGGAAGCTTTCTTT. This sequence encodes CASQDRGQEAFF.

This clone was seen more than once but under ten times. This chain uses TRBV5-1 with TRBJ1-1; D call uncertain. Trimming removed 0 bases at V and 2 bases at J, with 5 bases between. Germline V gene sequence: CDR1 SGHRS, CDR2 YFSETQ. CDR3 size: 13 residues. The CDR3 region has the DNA TGCGCCAGCAGCTTGGGATTTAACACTGAAGCTTTCTTT. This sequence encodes CASSLGFNTEAFF. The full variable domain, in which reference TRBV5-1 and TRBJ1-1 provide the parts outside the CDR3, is KAGVTQTPRYLIKTRGQQVTLSCSPISGHRSVSWYQQTPGQGLQFLFEYFSETQRNKGNFPGRFSGRQFSNSRSEMNVSTLELGDSALYLCASSLGFNTEAFFGQGTRLTVV.

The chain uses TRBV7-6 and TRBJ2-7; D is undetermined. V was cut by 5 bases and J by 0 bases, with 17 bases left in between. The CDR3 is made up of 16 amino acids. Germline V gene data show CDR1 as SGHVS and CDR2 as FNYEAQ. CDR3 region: CASSPVTAVSSYEQYF. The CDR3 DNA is TGTGCCAGCAGCCCGGTGACGGCGGTCTCCTCCTACGAGCAGTACTTC.

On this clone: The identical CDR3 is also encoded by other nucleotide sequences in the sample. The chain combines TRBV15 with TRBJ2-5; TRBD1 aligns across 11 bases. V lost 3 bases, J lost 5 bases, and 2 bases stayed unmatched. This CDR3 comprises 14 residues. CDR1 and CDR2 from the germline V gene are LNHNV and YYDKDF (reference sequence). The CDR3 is CATSRDRGPETQYF. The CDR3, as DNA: TGTGCCACCAGCAGGGACAGGGGGCCGGAGACCCAGTACTTC. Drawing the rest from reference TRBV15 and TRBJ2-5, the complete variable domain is DAMVIQNPRYQVTQFGKPVTLSCSQTLNHNVMYWYQQKSSQAPKLLFHYYDKDFNNEADTPDNFQSRRPNTSFCFLDIRSPGLGDTAMYLCATSRDRGPETQYFGPGTRLLVL.

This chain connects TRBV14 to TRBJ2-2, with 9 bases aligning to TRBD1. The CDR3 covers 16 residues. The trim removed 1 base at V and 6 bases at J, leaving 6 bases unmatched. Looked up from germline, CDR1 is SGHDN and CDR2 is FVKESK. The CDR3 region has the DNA TGTGCCAGCAGCCAAGTGGGGACAGGGTCGGCCGGGGAGCTGTTTTTT. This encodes CASSQVGTGSAGELFF. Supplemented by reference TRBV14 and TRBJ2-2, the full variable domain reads EAGVTQFPSHSVIEKGQTVTLRCDPISGHDNLYWYRRVMGKEIKFLLHFVKESKQDESGMPNNRFLAERTGGTYSTLKVQPAELEDSGVYFCASSQVGTGSAGELFFGEGSRLTVL.

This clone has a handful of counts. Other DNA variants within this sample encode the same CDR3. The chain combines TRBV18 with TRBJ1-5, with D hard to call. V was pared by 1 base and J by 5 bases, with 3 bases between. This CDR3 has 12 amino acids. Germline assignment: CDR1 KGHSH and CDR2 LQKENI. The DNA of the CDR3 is TGTGCCAGCTCACCACGGGATCAGCCCCAGCATTTT. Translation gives CASSPRDQPQHF.

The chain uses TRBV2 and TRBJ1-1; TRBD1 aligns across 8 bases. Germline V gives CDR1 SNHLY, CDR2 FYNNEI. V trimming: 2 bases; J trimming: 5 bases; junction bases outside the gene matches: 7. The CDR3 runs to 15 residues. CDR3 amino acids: CASSERDRGGTEAFF. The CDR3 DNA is TGTGCCAGCAGTGAAAGAGACAGGGGAGGTACTGAAGCTTTCTTT.

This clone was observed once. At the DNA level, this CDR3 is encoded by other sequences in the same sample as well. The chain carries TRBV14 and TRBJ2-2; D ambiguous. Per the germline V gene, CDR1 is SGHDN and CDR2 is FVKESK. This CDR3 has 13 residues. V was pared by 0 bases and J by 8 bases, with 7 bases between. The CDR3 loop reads CASSQDIAGELFF. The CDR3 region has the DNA TGTGCCAGCAGCCAAGATATCGCGGGGGAGCTGTTTTTT.

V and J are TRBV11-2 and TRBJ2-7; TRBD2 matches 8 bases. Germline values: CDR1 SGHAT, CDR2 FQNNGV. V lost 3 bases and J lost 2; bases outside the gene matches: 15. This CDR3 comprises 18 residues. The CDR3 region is CASSFSLAVRGSPYEQYF. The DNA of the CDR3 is TGTGCCAGCAGCTTTTCACTAGCGGTCCGGGGAAGTCCCTACGAGCAGTACTTC.

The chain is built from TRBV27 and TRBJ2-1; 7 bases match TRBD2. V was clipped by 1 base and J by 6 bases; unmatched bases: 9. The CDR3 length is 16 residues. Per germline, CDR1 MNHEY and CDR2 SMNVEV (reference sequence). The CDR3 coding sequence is TGTGCCAGCAGTTTATTCTCCGCGGGAGACCCCAATGAGCAGTTCTTC. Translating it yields CASSLFSAGDPNEQFF.

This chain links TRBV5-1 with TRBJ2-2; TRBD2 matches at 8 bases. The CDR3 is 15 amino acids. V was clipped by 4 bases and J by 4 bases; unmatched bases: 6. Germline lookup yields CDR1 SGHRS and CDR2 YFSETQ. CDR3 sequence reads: CASSNWTSLTGELFF. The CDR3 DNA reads TGCGCCAGCAGCAACTGGACTAGCCTCACCGGGGAGCTGTTTTTT.

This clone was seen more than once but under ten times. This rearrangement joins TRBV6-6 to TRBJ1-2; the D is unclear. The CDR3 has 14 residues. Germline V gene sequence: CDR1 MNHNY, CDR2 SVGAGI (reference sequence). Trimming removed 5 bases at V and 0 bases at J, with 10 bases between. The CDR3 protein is CASSPVTANYGYTF. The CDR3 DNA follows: TGTGCCAGCAGTCCTGTAACGGCTAACTATGGCTACACCTTC.

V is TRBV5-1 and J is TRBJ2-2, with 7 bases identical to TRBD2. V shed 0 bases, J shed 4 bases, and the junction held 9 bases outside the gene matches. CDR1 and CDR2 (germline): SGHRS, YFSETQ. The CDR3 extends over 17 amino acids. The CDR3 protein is CASSLASGGSGTGELFF. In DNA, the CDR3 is TGCGCCAGCAGCTTGGCCAGTGGCGGGAGTGGCACCGGGGAGCTGTTTTTT.

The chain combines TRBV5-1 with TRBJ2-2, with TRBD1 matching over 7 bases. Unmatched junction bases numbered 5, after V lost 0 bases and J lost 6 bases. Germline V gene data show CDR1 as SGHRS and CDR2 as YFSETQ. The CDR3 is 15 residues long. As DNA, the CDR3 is TGCGCCAGCAGCTTGGTGGACAGGCGCCCCGGGGAGCTGTTTTTT. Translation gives CASSLVDRRPGELFF.

CDR3 in DNA: TGTGCCAGCACCCAGGGGAGAGACAATGAGCAGTTCTTC. Its protein product is CASTQGRDNEQFF. The V call is TRBV28, the J call TRBJ2-1, with TRBD1 as a possible D gene (6 bases). CDR3 length: 13 amino acids. Trimming took 7 bases from V and 5 from J, leaving 12 bases between them. Germline V gene sequence: CDR1 MDHEN, CDR2 SYDVKM.